The TCR beta chain described here comes from a study of T cell responses to AZD1222 COVID-19 vaccine. This table comes from immunoSEQ multiplex PCR, and its TCRdb copy is limited to in-frame clones, with some not included. The table has fewer than 150,000 clones, 75% to 95% seen once. Between the trimmed V and J ends, which lost 5 bases and 0 bases, there was a span of 14 bases. Germline CDR1 is SEHNR and CDR2 is FQNEAQ (reference sequence). CDR3 length: 15 residues. This receptor was identified in an adult in good health. The V call is TRBV7-9, the J call TRBJ2-7; no clear D gene. The sample here was peripheral blood, taken on day 0 of AZD1222 vaccination. This CDR3 reads CASSQGRLSSYEQYF. The CDR3 DNA is TGTGCCAGCAGCCAAGGACGGCTCAGCTCCTACGAGCAGTACTTC. Full variable domain (rest looked up from reference TRBV7-9 and TRBJ2-7): DTGVSQNPRHKITKRGQNVTFRCDPISEHNRLYWYRQTLGQGPEFLTYFQNEAQLEKSRLLSDRFSAERPKGSFSTLEIQRTEQGDSAMYLCASSQGRLSSYEQYFGPGTRLTVT.